These T cell receptor beta chains were read from a single sample in a study of T cells in Graves' hyperthyroidism and ophthalmopathy. TCRdb independently ran MiXCR on the multiplex PCR reads; one entry per CDR3 protein. The table has around 400,000 distinct CDR3 sequences, roughly 25% seen once; the top ten hold less than 85%. Sample: blood. These receptors came from a man in his fifties with Graves' hyperthyroidism. Each CDR3 is given with its conserved first and last residue.

v_gene	len	j_gene	CDR3aa
TRBV9	15	TRBJ2-7	CASSGGLAGTYEQYF
TRBV12-3/TRBV12-4	15	TRBJ2-3	CASSLGGWGIDTQYF
TRBV2	18	TRBJ2-1	CARRRGVAGGRAYNEQFF
TRBV29-1	14	TRBJ2-7	CSVVTGTGGYEQYF
TRBV11-1	14	TRBJ1-1	CASSLDGTNTEAFF
TRBV18	16	TRBJ1-4	CASSPRQGAGNEKLFF
TRBV29-1	15	TRBJ2-7	CSVLKLRGKTYEQYF
TRBV10-3	12	TRBJ2-5	CAISGNQETQYF
TRBV6-5	11	TRBJ2-7	CASSHDREQYF
TRBV24-1	16	TRBJ2-5	CATSDPQTSGRETQYF
TRBV6-1	16	TRBJ2-2	CASSTRDLTRTGELFF
TRBV27	16	TRBJ2-1	CASSASGPGLLNEQFF
TRBV7-3	15	TRBJ1-1	CASSLTPIQDTEAFF
TRBV5-1	18	TRBJ2-3	CASSRYPAGTGVTDTQYF
TRBV7-2	14	TRBJ1-2	CASSLLGGAVGYTF
TRBV29-1	12	TRBJ1-1	CSSDSGGTEAFF
TRBV6-1	13	TRBJ2-3	CASIASGTDTQYF
TRBV7-6	14	TRBJ2-3	CASSFSEGANTQYF
TRBV12-3/TRBV12-4	13	TRBJ2-7	CASSLSTFYEQYF
TRBV7-3	13	TRBJ1-1	CASSLTMGQKAFF
TRBV3-1	13	TRBJ1-3	CASSQGRWNTIYF
TRBV24-1	13	TRBJ2-7	CATSPGQGYGQYF
TRBV7-9	16	TRBJ2-3	CASSFSERDNTDTQYF
TRBV25-1	16	TRBJ2-1	CASSDILAVSYNEQFF
TRBV4-1	15	TRBJ2-4	CASSHGPLAKNIQYF
TRBV29-1	15	TRBJ2-7	CSVQPGLAGVYEQYF
TRBV2	11	TRBJ1-1	CASTMNTEAFF
TRBV12-3/TRBV12-4	13	TRBJ1-2	CASSFPLNYGYTF
TRBV28	15	TRBJ2-7	CASSFGGGVFYEQYF